This record covers a single T cell receptor (beta chain). Only in-frame clones appear in the TCRdb table, and some are missing; sequencing was by immunoSEQ multiplex PCR. The sample shows around 130,000 clones, roughly 91% of them seen only once. This specimen comes from a study of CD4+ T cells in melanoma. The CDR3 runs 15 residues. V was shortened by 2 bases and J by 2 bases, with 14 bases between the two germline ends. Germline V gene data show CDR1 as SGHRS and CDR2 as YFSETQ. The rearrangement links TRBV5-1 to TRBJ2-7; D remains ambiguous. The TCR comes from a human donor with melanoma. The CDR3: CASSFYPGGTYEQYF. The CDR3 region has the DNA TGCGCCAGCAGCTTCTATCCGGGCGGCACCTACGAGCAGTACTTC. Together with reference TRBV5-1 and TRBJ2-7, the CDR3 gives the full variable domain: KAGVTQTPRYLIKTRGQQVTLSCSPISGHRSVSWYQQTPGQGLQFLFEYFSETQRNKGNFPGRFSGRQFSNSRSEMNVSTLELGDSALYLCASSFYPGGTYEQYFGPGTRLTVT.